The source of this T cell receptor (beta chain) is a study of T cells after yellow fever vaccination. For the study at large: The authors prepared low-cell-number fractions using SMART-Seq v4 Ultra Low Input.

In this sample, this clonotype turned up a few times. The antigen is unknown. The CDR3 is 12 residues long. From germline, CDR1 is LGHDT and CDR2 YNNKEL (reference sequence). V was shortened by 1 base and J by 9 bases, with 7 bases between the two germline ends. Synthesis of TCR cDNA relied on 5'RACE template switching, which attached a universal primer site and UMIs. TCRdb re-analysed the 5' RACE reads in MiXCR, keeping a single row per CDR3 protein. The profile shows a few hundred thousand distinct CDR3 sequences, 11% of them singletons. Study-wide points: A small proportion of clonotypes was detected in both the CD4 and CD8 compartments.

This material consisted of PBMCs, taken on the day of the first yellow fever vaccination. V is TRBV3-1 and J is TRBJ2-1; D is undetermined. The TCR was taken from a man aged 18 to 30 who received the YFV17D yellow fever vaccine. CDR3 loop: CASSQGPGEQFF. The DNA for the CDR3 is TGTGCCAGCAGCCAAGGTCCAGGTGAGCAGTTCTTC.